What follows are 19 T cell receptor beta chains derived from one specimen sequenced in a study of blood T cell repertoires in COVID-19. Data came from immunoSEQ multiplex PCR; TCRdb stores just in-frame clones and leaves some out. Of around 78,000 clones in the sample, 86% were seen once. The source material was peripheral blood. The source is an older man with active or convalescent COVID-19.

This chain joins TRBV5-1 and TRBJ2-7; weak D call: TRBD2 (6 bases). Germline V gives CDR1 SGHRS, CDR2 YFSETQ. Deletions cut 4 bases from V and 0 bases from J, with 23 bases between. There are 18 residues in the CDR3. The CDR3, as DNA: TGCGCCAGCAGCGAGGCTCGATTTGGGGACTTCCACTCCTACGAGCAGTACTTC. Translated, it gives CASSEARFGDFHSYEQYF.

This sequence joins TRBV6-5 and TRBJ1-5; 11 bases are a match to TRBD1. The trim removed 7 bases at V and 7 bases at J, leaving 6 bases unmatched. The CDR3 loop spans 14 amino acids. Per the germline V gene, CDR1 is MNHEY and CDR2 is SVGAGI. The CDR3 coding sequence is TGTGCCAGCACCGGACAGGGGGCGAGACAGCCCCAGCATTTT. This encodes CASTGQGARQPQHF.

Only a few counts were recorded for this clone. The CDR3 protein is CASSQTVSSYNEQFF. In nucleotides, the CDR3 is TGTGCCAGCAGCCAAACAGTGAGCTCCTACAATGAGCAGTTCTTC. J is TRBJ2-1 and V is TRBV11-2; D gene uncertain. Germline CDR1 SGHAT, CDR2 FQNNGV. V was shortened by 5 bases and J by 0 bases, with 11 bases between the two germline ends. This CDR3 has 15 amino acids.

The chain couples TRBV6-6 to TRBJ1-4, with 9 bases that match TRBD1. The CDR3 runs to 15 residues. Germline-derived CDR1 and CDR2 are MNHNY and SVGAGI (reference sequence). J lost 8 bases, V lost 5 bases, and 9 bases had no gene match. The CDR3 region has the DNA TGTGCCAGCAGTGCCTGGACAGGGGTTGGGGAAAAACTGTTTTTT. It codes for CASSAWTGVGEKLFF.

The chain is built from TRBV6-5 and TRBJ1-4, with 7 bases lining up with TRBD1. The CDR3 is made up of 13 amino acids. V gave up 6 bases and J gave up 8 bases; unmatched junction bases: 6. The V gene's germline CDR1 is MNHEY and CDR2 SVGAGI. CDR3: CASRDPDREKLFF. CDR3 DNA sequence: TGTGCCAGCAGGGACCCGGACAGGGAAAAACTGTTTTTT.

This clone has just one count. The V call is TRBV5-1, the J call TRBJ2-6; D ambiguous. This CDR3 is built from 15 residues. CDR1 is SGHRS and CDR2 is YFSETQ in the germline V gene. Deletions cut 4 bases from V and 4 bases from J, with 12 bases between. As DNA, the CDR3 is TGCGCCAGCAGCCCCCAGATGGCCGGGGCCAACGTCCTGACTTTC. This encodes CASSPQMAGANVLTF.

This clone is medium-sized in the sample. V usage is TRBV19 and J usage is TRBJ1-2, with TRBD1 matching 9 bases. Germline CDR1 and CDR2: LNHDA and SQIVND (reference sequence). This CDR3 region has 13 residues. The ends lost 8 bases at V and 6 bases at J; junction bases unmatched: 7. The CDR3 nucleotides are TGTGCCAGTGGGACAACAGGGGGCGATGGCTACACCTTC. Amino acids: CASGTTGGDGYTF. Drawing the rest from reference TRBV19 and TRBJ1-2, the complete variable domain is DGGITQSPKYLFRKEGQNVTLSCEQNLNHDAMYWYRQDPGQGLRLIYYSQIVNDFQKGDIAEGYSVSREKKESFPLTVTSAQKNPTAFYLCASGTTGGDGYTFGSGTRLTVV.

This chain connects TRBV7-3 to TRBJ2-1; D is possibly TRBD2 (6 bases). CDR1 is SGHTA, CDR2 FQGTGA, per germline. This CDR3 is 11 amino acids long. Trimming pared 5 bases from V and 9 bases from J, leaving 8 bases between. The CDR3 loop is CASSPGGEQFF. The CDR3 nucleotides read TGTGCCAGCAGCCCCGGGGGTGAGCAGTTCTTC. The full variable domain, its missing parts supplied by reference TRBV7-3 and TRBJ2-1, is GAGVSQTPSNKVTEKGKYVELRCDPISGHTALYWYRQSLGQGPEFLIYFQGTGAADDSGLPNDRFFAVRPEGSVSTLKIQRTERGDSAVYLCASSPGGEQFFGPGTRLTVL.

The rearrangement uses TRBV4-2 and TRBJ1-3, with 9 bases matching TRBD1. Germline CDR1 reads LGHNA; CDR2 reads YNFKEQ. With 1 base clipped from V and 6 bases from J, the junction kept 4 bases outside the gene matches. The length of the CDR3 is 15 residues. The CDR3 here is CASSQVGQGTNTIYF. In DNA form, the CDR3 reads TGTGCCAGCAGCCAAGTCGGACAGGGGACAAACACCATATATTTT.

This chain joins TRBV5-4 and TRBJ2-5, with D hard to call. Trimming removed 4 bases at V and 5 bases at J, with 18 bases between. The CDR3 contains 15 residues. Germline V CDR1 and CDR2: SGHNT, YYREEE (reference sequence). The CDR3 DNA reads TGTGCCAGCAGCACAAGTCGGCGGCCGGAGGAGACCCAGTACTTC. Amino acids: CASSTSRRPEETQYF. The entire variable domain, with the rest obtained from reference TRBV5-4 and TRBJ2-5, is as follows: ETGVTQSPTHLIKTRGQQVTLRCSSQSGHNTVSWYQQALGQGPQFIFQYYREEENGRGNFPPRFSGLQFPNYSSELNVNALELDDSALYLCASSTSRRPEETQYFGPGTRLLVL.

The chain recombines TRBV2 with TRBJ1-2, with no clear D. With 6 bases removed from V and 0 bases from J, the gap between germline ends came to 2 bases. This CDR3 has 11 amino acids. Per germline, CDR1 SNHLY and CDR2 FYNNEI. CDR3 coding DNA: TGTGCCAGCAGCTCTAACTATGGCTACACCTTC. Protein sequence: CASSSNYGYTF.

This sequence joins TRBV6-5 and TRBJ2-2; possible D gene TRBD2, 6 bases. This CDR3 is built from 12 residues. The V gene's germline CDR1 is MNHEY and CDR2 SVGAGI. V lost 7 bases to trimming and J lost 4 bases, with 7 bases between them. The CDR3 here is CASTSVTGELFF. DNA of the CDR3: TGTGCCAGCACTAGCGTCACCGGGGAGCTGTTTTTT.

This chain joins TRBV13 and TRBJ2-5; 14 bases are shared with TRBD2. The junction had 9 bases not matched to a gene; V was cut back by 4 bases and J by 5 bases. Germline V lookup: CDR1 PRHDT, CDR2 FYEKMQ (reference sequence). The length of the CDR3 is 17 residues. CDR3 in amino acids: CASSSRLAGGPLETQYF. The CDR3 DNA sequence: TGTGCCAGCAGCTCGCGACTAGCGGGAGGGCCGTTGGAGACCCAGTACTTC. Using reference TRBV13 and TRBJ2-5 for the parts outside the CDR3, the full variable domain is AAGVIQSPRHLIKEKRETATLKCYPIPRHDTVYWYQQGPGQDPQFLISFYEKMQSDKGSIPDRFSAQQFSDYHSELNMSSLELGDSALYFCASSSRLAGGPLETQYFGPGTRLLVL.

The CDR3 here is CASSPQWGGAREQYF. CDR3 bases: TGTGCCAGCAGCCCCCAATGGGGCGGGGCTCGCGAGCAGTACTTC. The rearrangement uses TRBV7-2 and TRBJ2-7; the D gene is possibly TRBD2 (6 bases). V lost 5 bases and J lost 6, with 20 bases in between. Germline CDR1 is SGHTA and CDR2 is FQGNSA. This CDR3 has 15 amino acids.

The chain links TRBV4-2 to TRBJ2-7; D is perhaps TRBD2 (6 bases). V lost 2 bases, J lost 1 base, and 9 bases lay in between. Germline values: CDR1 LGHNA, CDR2 YNFKEQ. The CDR3 runs 14 residues. CDR3 protein: CASSQWRGSYEQYF. CDR3 bases: TGTGCCAGCAGCCAATGGCGGGGATCCTACGAGCAGTACTTC.

This clone was recorded once. The chain employs TRBV27 and TRBJ1-2; TRBD1 agrees at 7 bases. CDR3 size: 13 residues. V lost 8 bases to trimming and J lost 2 bases; unmatched junction nucleotides: 5. Germline V gene lookup returns CDR1 MNHEY and CDR2 SMNVEV (reference sequence). CDR3 nucleotides: TGTGCCAGCGGTCTACAGGGGAACTATGGCTACACCTTC. This encodes CASGLQGNYGYTF.

The chain recombines TRBV2 with TRBJ2-5; D is unclear. Germline V gene sequence: CDR1 SNHLY, CDR2 FYNNEI. CDR3 length: 12 residues. V was clipped by 6 bases and J by 4 bases, with 9 bases between them. The CDR3 loop reads CASSLNGETQYF. The CDR3 DNA reads as TGTGCCAGCAGCCTCAACGGAGAGACCCAGTACTTC.

This chain joins TRBV19 and TRBJ1-3, with D perhaps TRBD1 (5 bases). From germline, CDR1 is LNHDA and CDR2 SQIVND (reference sequence). The CDR3 runs 16 residues. V was trimmed by 6 bases and J by 0 bases, leaving 15 bases between them. CDR3 in DNA: TGTGCCAGTAGCCTGACACAGGTAGCCTCTGGAAACACCATATATTTT. The encoded protein is CASSLTQVASGNTIYF.

The rearrangement links TRBV19 to TRBJ2-1, with TRBD2 identical over 13 bases. The V gene's germline CDR1 is LNHDA and CDR2 SQIVND (reference sequence). This CDR3 is built from 18 residues. V was pared by 4 bases and J by 2 bases, with 8 bases of the junction left unmatched. CDR3 amino acids: CASSKGRTSGGTYNEQFF. The CDR3 DNA reads as TGTGCCAGTAGTAAAGGGCGGACTAGCGGGGGAACCTACAATGAGCAGTTCTTC.